Ten or more counts support the clone carrying this T cell receptor (beta chain). Its antigen is currently unknown. The entry originates in a study of T cells in Graves' hyperthyroidism and ophthalmopathy. The overall study: Upon initial diagnosis and before any treatment, peripheral blood was collected. Study results and caveats: Peripheral blood also featured most of the thyroid clonotypes expanded above 0.001.

CDR3 size: 17 residues. Germline V gene sequence: CDR1 SGHTA, CDR2 FQGNSA. V lost 1 base, J lost 0 bases, and 12 bases lay in between. Amplified TCR beta CDR3 regions came from RNA transcripts. TCR CDR3 regions were first amplified by RT-PCR with HTBI primers. TCRdb redid the calling of the multiplex PCR reads with MiXCR, one entry per CDR3 protein. This table holds some 360,000 distinct CDR3 sequences, about a sixth found once. Ophthalmopathy in the patients scored at least 3 on Clinical Activity Score and at least 4 on NOSPECS grade, lasting under 3 months. The source of the PBMCs was approximately 9.5 ml of fresh peripheral blood.

The sample comprised blood. This receptor was obtained from a woman in her thirties or forties with Graves' ophthalmopathy. The chain carries TRBV7-2 and TRBJ2-2; D not certain. For the CDR3, the DNA is TGTGCCAGCAGCTTAGTGCTCCGCACCACGAACACCGGGGAGCTGTTTTTT. Protein product: CASSLVLRTTNTGELFF.